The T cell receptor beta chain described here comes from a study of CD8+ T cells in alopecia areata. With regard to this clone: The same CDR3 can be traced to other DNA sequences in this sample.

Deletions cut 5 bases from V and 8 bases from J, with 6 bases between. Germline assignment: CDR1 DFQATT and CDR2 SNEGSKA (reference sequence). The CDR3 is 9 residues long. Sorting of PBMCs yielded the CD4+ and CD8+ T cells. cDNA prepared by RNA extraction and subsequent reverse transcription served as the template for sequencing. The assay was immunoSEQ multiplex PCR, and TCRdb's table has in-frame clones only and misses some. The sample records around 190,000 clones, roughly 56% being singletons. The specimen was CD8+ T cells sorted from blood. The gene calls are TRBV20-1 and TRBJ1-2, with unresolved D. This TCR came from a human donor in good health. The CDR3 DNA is TGCAGTGCTCCCGACGGCTACACCTTC. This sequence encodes CSAPDGYTF.